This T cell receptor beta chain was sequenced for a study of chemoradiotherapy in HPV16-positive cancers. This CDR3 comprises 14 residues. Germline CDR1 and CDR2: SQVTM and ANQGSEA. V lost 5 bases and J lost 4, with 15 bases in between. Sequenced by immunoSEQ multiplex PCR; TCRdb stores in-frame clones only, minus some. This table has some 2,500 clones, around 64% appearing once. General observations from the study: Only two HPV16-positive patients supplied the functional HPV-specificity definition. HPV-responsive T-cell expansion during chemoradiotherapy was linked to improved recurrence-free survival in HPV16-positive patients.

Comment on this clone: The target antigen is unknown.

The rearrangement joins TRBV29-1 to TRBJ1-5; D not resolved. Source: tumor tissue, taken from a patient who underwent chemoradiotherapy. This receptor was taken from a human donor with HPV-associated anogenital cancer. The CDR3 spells CSVWTGSRNQPQHF. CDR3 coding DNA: TGCAGCGTTTGGACTGGGTCGCGGAATCAGCCCCAGCATTTT. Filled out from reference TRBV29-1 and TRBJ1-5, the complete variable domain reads SAVISQKPSRDICQRGTSLTIQCQVDSQVTMMFWYRQQPGQSLTLIATANQGSEATYESGFVIDKFPISRPNLTFSTLTVSNMSPEDSSIYLCSVWTGSRNQPQHFGDGTRLSIL.